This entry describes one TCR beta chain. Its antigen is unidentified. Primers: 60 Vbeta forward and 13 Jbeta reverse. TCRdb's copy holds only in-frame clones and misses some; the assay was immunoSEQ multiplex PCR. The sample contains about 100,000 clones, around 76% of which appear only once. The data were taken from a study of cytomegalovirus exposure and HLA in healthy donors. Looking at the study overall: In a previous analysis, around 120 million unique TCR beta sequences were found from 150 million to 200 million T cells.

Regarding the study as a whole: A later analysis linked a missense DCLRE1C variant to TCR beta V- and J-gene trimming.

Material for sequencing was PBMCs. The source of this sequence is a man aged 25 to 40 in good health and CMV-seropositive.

The CDR3 nucleotides are TGCGCCAGCAGCCCATGGGACTCCTCCCCGTACCAAGAGACCCAGTACTTC. Amino acids: CASSPWDSSPYQETQYF. This chain joins TRBV4-1 and TRBJ2-5; possible D gene TRBD2, 6 bases. In germline, CDR1 is MGHRA, CDR2 YSYEKL. Trimming removed 4 bases from V and 0 bases from J, with 18 bases in between. This CDR3 has 17 residues.